These T cell receptor beta chains were read from a single sample in a study of T cell changes during pregnancy in multiple sclerosis. TCRdb's table, derived via immunoSEQ multiplex PCR, lists solely in-frame clones and lacks some. The sample has over 60,000 clones, approximately 95% seen once. The source was peripheral blood, collected in the first trimester of pregnancy. The receptors originated from a female donor with multiple sclerosis, enrolled in a pregnancy study. Both conserved end residues are part of each CDR3. Each record gives: V gene, D gene, J gene, clone size, CDR3 protein, CDR3 DNA. D genes are given only for firm matches. Only some rows state a clone size, as once, few, many or a class for expanded clones.

V gene: TRBV6-5; D gene: TRBD1; J gene: TRBJ2-5; clone size: -; CDR3 protein: CASSRGGQETQYF; CDR3 DNA: TGTGCCAGCAGTCGAGGGGGACAGGAGACCCAGTACTTC
V gene: TRBV19; D gene: -; J gene: TRBJ2-7; clone size: -; CDR3 protein: CATQNLHYEQYF; CDR3 DNA: TGTGCCACCCAGAACCTTCACTACGAGCAGTACTTC
V gene: TRBV20-1; D gene: -; J gene: TRBJ1-2; clone size: -; CDR3 protein: CSATAGNGYTF; CDR3 DNA: TGCAGTGCTACCGCGGGGAATGGCTACACCTTC
V gene: TRBV27; D gene: TRBD2; J gene: TRBJ2-3; clone size: -; CDR3 protein: CASSILGAGGTDTQYF; CDR3 DNA: TGTGCCAGCAGTATCCTGGGAGCGGGGGGTACAGATACGCAGTATTTT
V gene: TRBV7-3; D gene: TRBD2; J gene: TRBJ2-1; clone size: -; CDR3 protein: CASSTTSGSLRNEQFF; CDR3 DNA: TGTGCCAGCAGCACTACTAGCGGGAGCCTAAGAAATGAGCAGTTCTTC
V gene: TRBV2; D gene: TRBD2; J gene: TRBJ2-7; clone size: -; CDR3 protein: CAVSGRGPYEQYF; CDR3 DNA: TGTGCCGTTAGCGGGAGAGGTCCCTACGAGCAGTACTTC
V gene: TRBV9; D gene: TRBD1; J gene: TRBJ1-5; clone size: -; CDR3 protein: CASSVGTGGLNQPQHF; CDR3 DNA: TGTGCCAGCAGCGTAGGGACAGGGGGTCTCAATCAGCCCCAGCATTTT
V gene: TRBV2; D gene: TRBD1; J gene: TRBJ1-5; clone size: -; CDR3 protein: CASSGTGGGQPQHF; CDR3 DNA: TGTGCCAGCAGTGGTACAGGGGGAGGTCAGCCCCAGCATTTT
V gene: TRBV28; D gene: TRBD1; J gene: TRBJ2-7; clone size: -; CDR3 protein: CASRDRGYEQYF; CDR3 DNA: TGTGCCAGTCGGGACAGGGGCTACGAGCAGTACTTC
V gene: TRBV19; D gene: -; J gene: TRBJ2-1; clone size: -; CDR3 protein: CASRQGGSYNEQFF; CDR3 DNA: TGTGCCAGTCGTCAGGGGGGCTCCTACAATGAGCAGTTCTTC
V gene: TRBV28; D gene: TRBD1; J gene: TRBJ1-1; clone size: -; CDR3 protein: CASSYRGGAFF; CDR3 DNA: TGTGCCAGCAGTTACAGGGGGGGAGCTTTCTTT
V gene: TRBV28; D gene: TRBD1; J gene: TRBJ2-2; clone size: -; CDR3 protein: CASSFYTGGATGELFF; CDR3 DNA: TGTGCCAGCAGTTTCTATACAGGGGGAGCCACCGGGGAGCTGTTTTTT
V gene: TRBV5-4; D gene: -; J gene: TRBJ2-7; clone size: -; CDR3 protein: CASSSGLSYEQYF; CDR3 DNA: TGTGCCAGCAGCTCGGGACTCTCCTACGAGCAGTACTTC
V gene: TRBV7-8; D gene: -; J gene: TRBJ2-1; clone size: once; CDR3 protein: CASSQRVPLYNEQFF; CDR3 DNA: TGTGCCAGCAGCCAGCGGGTCCCCCTCTACAATGAGCAGTTCTTC
V gene: TRBV7-2; D gene: -; J gene: TRBJ1-1; clone size: -; CDR3 protein: CASSLVGMNTEAFF; CDR3 DNA: TGTGCCAGCAGCTTAGTTGGCATGAACACTGAAGCTTTCTTT
V gene: TRBV7-2; D gene: -; J gene: TRBJ1-5; clone size: once; CDR3 protein: CASSAGRSNQPQHF; CDR3 DNA: TGTGCCAGCAGCGCGGGACGGTCCAATCAGCCCCAGCATTTT
V gene: TRBV5-1; D gene: -; J gene: TRBJ1-1; clone size: -; CDR3 protein: CASSLVQGNTEAFF; CDR3 DNA: TGCGCCAGCAGCTTGGTTCAGGGTAACACTGAAGCTTTCTTT
V gene: TRBV5-1; D gene: -; J gene: TRBJ2-3; clone size: -; CDR3 protein: CASSLAASRLINTQYF; CDR3 DNA: TGCGCCAGCAGCTTGGCGGCTAGCCGTTTGATTAATACGCAGTATTTT
V gene: TRBV27; D gene: TRBD1; J gene: TRBJ2-3; clone size: once; CDR3 protein: CASSPYRGSTDTQYF; CDR3 DNA: TGTGCCAGCAGTCCGTACAGGGGGTCCACAGATACGCAGTATTTT
V gene: TRBV9; D gene: -; J gene: TRBJ1-1; clone size: -; CDR3 protein: CASSLSGTQAEAFF; CDR3 DNA: TGTGCCAGCAGCCTTAGCGGGACTCAGGCTGAAGCTTTCTTT
V gene: TRBV5-1; D gene: -; J gene: TRBJ1-1; clone size: few; CDR3 protein: CASSLDLRLEAFF; CDR3 DNA: TGCGCCAGCAGCTTGGATCTCAGATTAGAAGCTTTCTTT
V gene: TRBV2; D gene: TRBD1; J gene: TRBJ2-3; clone size: -; CDR3 protein: CASSVLTGQADTQYF; CDR3 DNA: TGTGCCAGCAGTGTACTAACCGGACAGGCAGATACGCAGTATTTT
V gene: TRBV10-3; D gene: -; J gene: TRBJ1-1; clone size: -; CDR3 protein: CAISVPGEGTEAFF; CDR3 DNA: TGTGCCATCAGTGTTCCAGGGGAGGGCACTGAAGCTTTCTTT
V gene: TRBV11-2; D gene: -; J gene: TRBJ2-5; clone size: -; CDR3 protein: CASSPGGAPGPETQYF; CDR3 DNA: TGTGCCAGCAGCCCAGGAGGAGCGCCGGGTCCGGAGACCCAGTACTTC
V gene: TRBV19; D gene: TRBD1; J gene: TRBJ1-2; clone size: -; CDR3 protein: CASSRDRGSDGYTF; CDR3 DNA: TGTGCCAGTAGTAGGGACAGGGGGTCGGATGGCTACACCTTC
V gene: TRBV20-1; D gene: TRBD2; J gene: TRBJ2-5; clone size: once; CDR3 protein: CSAGGSETQYF; CDR3 DNA: TGCAGTGCCGGCGGGAGTGAGACCCAGTACTTC
V gene: TRBV12-1; D gene: -; J gene: TRBJ2-3; clone size: -; CDR3 protein: CASSFPGGHRGGATDTQYF; CDR3 DNA: TGTGCCAGCAGCTTCCCTGGAGGTCACCGCGGGGGGGCCACAGATACGCAGTATTTT
V gene: TRBV21-1; D gene: -; J gene: TRBJ1-1; clone size: -; CDR3 protein: CASSNGKTGDTEAFF; CDR3 DNA: TGTGCCAGCAGCAACGGTAAGACAGGGGACACTGAAGCTTTCTTT
V gene: TRBV11-2; D gene: -; J gene: TRBJ2-3; clone size: -; CDR3 protein: CASSPRGGWGTDTQYF; CDR3 DNA: TGTGCCAGCAGCCCGAGGGGAGGATGGGGCACAGATACGCAGTATTTT
V gene: TRBV9; D gene: TRBD1; J gene: TRBJ1-1; clone size: -; CDR3 protein: CASSPRQGNTEAFF; CDR3 DNA: TGTGCCAGCAGCCCGCGACAGGGGAACACTGAAGCTTTCTTT
V gene: TRBV6-5; D gene: TRBD1; J gene: TRBJ1-1; clone size: -; CDR3 protein: CASSYQGANEAFF; CDR3 DNA: TGTGCCAGCAGTTACCAGGGGGCGAATGAAGCTTTCTTT